What follows is one TCR beta chain and its context. The antigen is unknown. The data were obtained in a study of identical twins. The CDR3 has 15 amino acids. V gave up 4 bases and J gave up 8 bases, with 20 bases separating them. The germline V gene encodes CDR1 SGHDN and CDR2 FVKESK. Regarding the study as a whole: Within cord blood, abundant beta clonotypes carried fewer insertions, but memory repertoires showed no such trend.

Unique molecular identifiers were in the cDNA, with template-switch universal primer binding. TCRdb called the 5' RACE reads again in MiXCR, with one record for every CDR3 protein. The table records fewer than 250,000 distinct CDR3 sequences, about 15% of them present only once. The same data also contributed to another study, on T cells expressing NK-cell markers. According to that study: It was from sorted CD3+CD56+NKG2C+, CD3+CD56+NKG2C- and CD3+CD56-NKG2C+ T cells that TCR beta repertoires came. There were seven HCMV-seropositive donors and one seronegative donor among the eight sequenced.

This sequence originates from a woman aged 18-29 years in good health. This chain uses TRBV14 with TRBJ1-1; maybe TRBD1 (5 bases). The sequencing sample was made of CD8+ T cells sorted from blood. CDR3 sequence: CASSPFGTSRIEAFF. The CDR3 DNA reads as TGTGCCAGCAGCCCATTTGGGACGTCCCGTATCGAAGCTTTCTTT.